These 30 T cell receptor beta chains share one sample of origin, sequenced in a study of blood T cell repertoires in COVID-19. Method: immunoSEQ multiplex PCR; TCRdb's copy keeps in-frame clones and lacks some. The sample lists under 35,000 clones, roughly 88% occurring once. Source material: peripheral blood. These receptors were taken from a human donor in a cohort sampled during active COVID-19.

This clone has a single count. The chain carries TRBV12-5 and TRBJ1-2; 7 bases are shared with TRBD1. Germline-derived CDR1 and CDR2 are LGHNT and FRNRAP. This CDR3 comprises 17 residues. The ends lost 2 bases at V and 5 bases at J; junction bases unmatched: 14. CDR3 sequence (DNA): TGTGCTAGTGGTTTGAATATTCGACAGGGATTCAAGTATGGCTACACCTTC. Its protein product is CASGLNIRQGFKYGYTF.

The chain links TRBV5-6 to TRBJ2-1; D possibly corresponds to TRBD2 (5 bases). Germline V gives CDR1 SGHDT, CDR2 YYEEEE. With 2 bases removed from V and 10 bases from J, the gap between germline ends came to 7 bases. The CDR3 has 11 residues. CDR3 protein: CASSFGVEQFF. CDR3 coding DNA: TGTGCCAGCAGCTTCGGGGTCGAGCAGTTCTTC.

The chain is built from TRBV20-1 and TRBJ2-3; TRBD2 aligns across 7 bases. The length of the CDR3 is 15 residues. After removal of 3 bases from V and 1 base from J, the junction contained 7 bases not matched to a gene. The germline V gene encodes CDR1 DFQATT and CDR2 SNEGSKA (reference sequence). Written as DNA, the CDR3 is TGCAGTGCTAGTAGAGCAGCGGGGCGCACAGATACGCAGTATTTT. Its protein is CSASRAAGRTDTQYF.

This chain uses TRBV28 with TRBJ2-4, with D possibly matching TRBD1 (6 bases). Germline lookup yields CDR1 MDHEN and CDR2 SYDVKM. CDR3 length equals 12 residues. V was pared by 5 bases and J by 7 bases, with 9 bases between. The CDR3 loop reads CASSPTGNIQYF. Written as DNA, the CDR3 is TGTGCCAGCAGTCCGACAGGTAACATTCAGTACTTC.

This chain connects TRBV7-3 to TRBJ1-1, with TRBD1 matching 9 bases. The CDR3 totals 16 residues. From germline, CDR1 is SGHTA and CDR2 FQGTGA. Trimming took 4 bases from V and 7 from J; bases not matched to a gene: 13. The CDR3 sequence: CASSSKGRDRAIEAFF. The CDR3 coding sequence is TGTGCCAGCAGCTCAAAGGGGCGGGACAGGGCGATTGAAGCTTTCTTT.

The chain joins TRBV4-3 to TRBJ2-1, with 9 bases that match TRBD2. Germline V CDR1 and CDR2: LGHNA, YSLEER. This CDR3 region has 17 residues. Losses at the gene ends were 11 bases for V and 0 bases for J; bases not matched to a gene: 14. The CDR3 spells CALPGLAARPSYNEQFF. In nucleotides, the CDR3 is TGCGCCCTACCGGGACTAGCTGCCCGTCCCTCCTACAATGAGCAGTTCTTC.

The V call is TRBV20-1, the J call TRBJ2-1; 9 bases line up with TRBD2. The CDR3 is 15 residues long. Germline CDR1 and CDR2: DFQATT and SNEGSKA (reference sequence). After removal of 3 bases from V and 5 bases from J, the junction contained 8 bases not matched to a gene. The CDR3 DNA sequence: TGCAGTGCTAGTTTGGGGACTAGCTTACACAATGAGCAGTTCTTC. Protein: CSASLGTSLHNEQFF.

CDR3 DNA: TGCGCCAGCAGCCAAGGCAGGGTTGCAGATACGCAGTATTTT. Its protein is CASSQGRVADTQYF. The chain has TRBV4-1 and TRBJ2-3, with a tentative D call TRBD1 (5 bases). Per germline, CDR1 MGHRA and CDR2 YSYEKL. The CDR3 is 14 amino acids. V shed 1 base and J shed 4 bases, with 9 bases lying between them.

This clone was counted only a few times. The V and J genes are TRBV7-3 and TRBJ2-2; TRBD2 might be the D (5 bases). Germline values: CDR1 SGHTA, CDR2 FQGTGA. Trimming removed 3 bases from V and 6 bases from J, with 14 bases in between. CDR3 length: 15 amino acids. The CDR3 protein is CASSFRIRGAGELFF. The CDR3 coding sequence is TGTGCCAGCAGCTTCCGGATCCGGGGTGCCGGGGAGCTGTTTTTT.

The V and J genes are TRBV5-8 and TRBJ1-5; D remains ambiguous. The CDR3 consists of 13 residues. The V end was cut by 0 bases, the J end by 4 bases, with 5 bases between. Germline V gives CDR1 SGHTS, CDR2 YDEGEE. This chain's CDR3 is CASSLASNQPQHF. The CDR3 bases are TGTGCCAGCAGCTTGGCGAGTAATCAGCCCCAGCATTTT.

The DNA of the CDR3 is TGTGCCAGCAGTCGTCCGGGACAGGGCCTCAATCAGCCCCAGCATTTT. Amino acid sequence: CASSRPGQGLNQPQHF. J is TRBJ1-5 and V is TRBV28; 9 bases align to TRBD1. V was clipped by 5 bases and J by 3 bases; unmatched bases: 8. CDR1 is MDHEN, CDR2 SYDVKM, per germline. The CDR3 contains 16 residues.

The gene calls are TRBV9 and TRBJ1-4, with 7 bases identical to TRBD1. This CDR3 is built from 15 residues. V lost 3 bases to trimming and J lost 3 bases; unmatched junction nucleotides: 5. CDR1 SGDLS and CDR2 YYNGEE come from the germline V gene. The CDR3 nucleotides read TGTGCCAGCAGCGAGATCGGGACAGCTAATGAAAAACTGTTTTTT. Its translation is CASSEIGTANEKLFF.

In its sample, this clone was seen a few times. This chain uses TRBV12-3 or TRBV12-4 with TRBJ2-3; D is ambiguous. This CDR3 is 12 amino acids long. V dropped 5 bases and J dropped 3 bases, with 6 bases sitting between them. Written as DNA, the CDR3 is TGTGCCAGCAGTGCCGGGACAGATACGCAGTATTTT. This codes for CASSAGTDTQYF.

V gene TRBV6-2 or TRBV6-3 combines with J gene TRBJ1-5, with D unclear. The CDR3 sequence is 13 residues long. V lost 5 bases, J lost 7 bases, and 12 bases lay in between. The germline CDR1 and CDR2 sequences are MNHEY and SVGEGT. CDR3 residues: CASSRPGGQPQHF. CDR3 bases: TGTGCCAGCAGTCGACCGGGTGGACAGCCCCAGCATTTT.

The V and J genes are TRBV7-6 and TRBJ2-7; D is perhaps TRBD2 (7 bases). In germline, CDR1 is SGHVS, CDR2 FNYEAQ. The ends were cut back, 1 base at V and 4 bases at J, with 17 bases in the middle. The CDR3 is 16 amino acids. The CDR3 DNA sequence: TGTGCCAGCAGCTTAGAACCCTTGGCGGGGGCGTACGAGCAGTACTTC. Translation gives CASSLEPLAGAYEQYF. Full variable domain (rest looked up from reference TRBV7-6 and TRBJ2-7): GAGVSQSPRYKVTKRGQDVALRCDPISGHVSLYWYRQALGQGPEFLTYFNYEAQQDKSGLPNDRFSAERPEGSISTLTIQRTEQRDSAMYRCASSLEPLAGAYEQYFGPGTRLTVT.

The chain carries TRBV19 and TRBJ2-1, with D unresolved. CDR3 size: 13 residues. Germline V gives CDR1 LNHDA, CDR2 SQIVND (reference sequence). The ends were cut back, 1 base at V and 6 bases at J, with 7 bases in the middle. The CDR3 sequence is CASSIGQVNEQFF. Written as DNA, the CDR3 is TGTGCCAGTAGTATAGGGCAGGTCAATGAGCAGTTCTTC.

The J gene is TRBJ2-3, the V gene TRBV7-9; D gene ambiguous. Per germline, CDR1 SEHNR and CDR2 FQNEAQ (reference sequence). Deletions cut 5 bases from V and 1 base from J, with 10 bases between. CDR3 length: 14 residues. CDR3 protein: CASSPDTRTDTQYF. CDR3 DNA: TGTGCCAGCAGCCCTGACACACGCACAGATACGCAGTATTTT.

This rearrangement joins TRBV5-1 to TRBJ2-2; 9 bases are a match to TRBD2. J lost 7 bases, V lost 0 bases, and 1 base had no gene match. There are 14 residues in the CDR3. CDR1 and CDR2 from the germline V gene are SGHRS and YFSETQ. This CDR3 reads CASSLGLAVGELFF. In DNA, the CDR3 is TGCGCCAGCAGCTTGGGACTAGCGGTCGGGGAGCTGTTTTTT.

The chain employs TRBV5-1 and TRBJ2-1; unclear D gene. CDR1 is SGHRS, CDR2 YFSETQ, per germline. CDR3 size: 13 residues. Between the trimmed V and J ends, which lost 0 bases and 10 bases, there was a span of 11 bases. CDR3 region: CASSLGGPREQFF. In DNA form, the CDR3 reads TGCGCCAGCAGCTTGGGTGGGCCTCGGGAGCAGTTCTTC.

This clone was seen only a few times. CDR3 region: CASNLTVSAFF. The CDR3 DNA reads as TGTGCCAGCAACCTAACAGTGTCTGCTTTCTTT. The chain has TRBV7-9 and TRBJ1-1, with no clear D. The CDR3 contains 11 residues. V gave up 7 bases and J gave up 11 bases, with 14 bases separating them. Looked up from germline, CDR1 is SEHNR and CDR2 is FQNEAQ (reference sequence).

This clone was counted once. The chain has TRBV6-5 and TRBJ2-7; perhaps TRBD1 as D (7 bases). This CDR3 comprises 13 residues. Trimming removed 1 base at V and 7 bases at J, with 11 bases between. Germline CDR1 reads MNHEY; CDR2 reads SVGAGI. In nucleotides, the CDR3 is TGTGCCAGCAGTTACTACAGGGGACTGGAGCAGTACTTC. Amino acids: CASSYYRGLEQYF.

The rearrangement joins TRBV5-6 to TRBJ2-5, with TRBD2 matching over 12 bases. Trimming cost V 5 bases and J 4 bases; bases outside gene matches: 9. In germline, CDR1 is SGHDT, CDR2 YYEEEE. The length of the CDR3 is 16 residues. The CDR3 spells CASRSSGGAAGETQYF. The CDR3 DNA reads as TGTGCCAGCAGATCTAGCGGGGGGGCCGCGGGAGAGACCCAGTACTTC.

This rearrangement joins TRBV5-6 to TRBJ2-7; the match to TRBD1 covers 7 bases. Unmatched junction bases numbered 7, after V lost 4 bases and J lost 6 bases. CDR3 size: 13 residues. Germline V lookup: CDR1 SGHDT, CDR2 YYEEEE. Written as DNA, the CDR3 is TGTGCCAGCAGCCCGGGGACAGTCTCCGAGCAGTACTTC. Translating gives CASSPGTVSEQYF.

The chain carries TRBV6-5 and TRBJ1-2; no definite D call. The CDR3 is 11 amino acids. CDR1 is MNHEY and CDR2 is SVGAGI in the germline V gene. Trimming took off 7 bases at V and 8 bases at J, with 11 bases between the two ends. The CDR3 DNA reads TGTGCCAGCACTCGGGGTGTCGGCTACACCTTC. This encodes CASTRGVGYTF.

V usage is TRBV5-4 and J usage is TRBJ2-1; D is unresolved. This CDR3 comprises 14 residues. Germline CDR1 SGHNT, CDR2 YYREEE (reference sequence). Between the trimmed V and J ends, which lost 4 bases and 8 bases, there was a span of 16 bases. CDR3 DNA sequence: TGTGCCAGCAGCCCCCTTTTAGTGAGCGATGAGCAGTTCTTC. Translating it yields CASSPLLVSDEQFF. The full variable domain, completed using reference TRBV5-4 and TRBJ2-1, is ETGVTQSPTHLIKTRGQQVTLRCSSQSGHNTVSWYQQALGQGPQFIFQYYREEENGRGNFPPRFSGLQFPNYSSELNVNALELDDSALYLCASSPLLVSDEQFFGPGTRLTVL.

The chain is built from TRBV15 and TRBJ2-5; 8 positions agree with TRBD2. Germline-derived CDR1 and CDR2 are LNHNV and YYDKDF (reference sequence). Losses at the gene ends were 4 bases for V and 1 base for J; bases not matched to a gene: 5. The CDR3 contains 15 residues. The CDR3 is CATSIRGGPQETQYF. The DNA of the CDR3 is TGTGCCACCAGCATTCGGGGGGGGCCCCAAGAGACCCAGTACTTC. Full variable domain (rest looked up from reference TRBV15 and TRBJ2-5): DAMVIQNPRYQVTQFGKPVTLSCSQTLNHNVMYWYQQKSSQAPKLLFHYYDKDFNNEADTPDNFQSRRPNTSFCFLDIRSPGLGDTAMYLCATSIRGGPQETQYFGPGTRLLVL.

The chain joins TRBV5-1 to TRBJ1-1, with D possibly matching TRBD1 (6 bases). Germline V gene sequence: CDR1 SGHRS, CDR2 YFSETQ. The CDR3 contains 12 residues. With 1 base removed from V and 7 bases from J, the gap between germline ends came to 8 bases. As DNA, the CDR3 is TGCGCCAGCAGCTTGCAGGGGTATGAAGCTTTCTTT. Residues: CASSLQGYEAFF. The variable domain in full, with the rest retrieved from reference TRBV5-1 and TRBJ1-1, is KAGVTQTPRYLIKTRGQQVTLSCSPISGHRSVSWYQQTPGQGLQFLFEYFSETQRNKGNFPGRFSGRQFSNSRSEMNVSTLELGDSALYLCASSLQGYEAFFGQGTRLTVV.

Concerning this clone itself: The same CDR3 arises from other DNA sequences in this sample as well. The CDR3 coding sequence is TGTGCCAGCGGGGACAGGGACCCCTACGAGCAGTACTTC. Translating it yields CASGDRDPYEQYF. The V call is TRBV27, the J call TRBJ2-7; TRBD1 aligns across 9 bases. Germline V gene sequence: CDR1 MNHEY, CDR2 SMNVEV (reference sequence). V shed 8 bases and J 2 bases; nucleotides not matched to a gene: 4. The CDR3 contains 13 residues.

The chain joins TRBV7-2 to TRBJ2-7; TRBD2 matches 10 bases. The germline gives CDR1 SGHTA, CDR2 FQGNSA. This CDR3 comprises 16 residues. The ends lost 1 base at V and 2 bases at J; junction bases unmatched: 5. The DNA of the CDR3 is TGTGCCAGCAGCTTAGTCCCTAGCGGGGGAACCTACGAGCAGTACTTC. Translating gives CASSLVPSGGTYEQYF.

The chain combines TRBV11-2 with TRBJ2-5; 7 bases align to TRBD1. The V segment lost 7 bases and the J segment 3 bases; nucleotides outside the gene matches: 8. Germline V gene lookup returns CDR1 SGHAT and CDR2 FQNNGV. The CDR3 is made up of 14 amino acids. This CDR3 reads CASNYRGQEETQYF. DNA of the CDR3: TGTGCCAGCAACTACAGGGGTCAGGAAGAGACCCAGTACTTC.